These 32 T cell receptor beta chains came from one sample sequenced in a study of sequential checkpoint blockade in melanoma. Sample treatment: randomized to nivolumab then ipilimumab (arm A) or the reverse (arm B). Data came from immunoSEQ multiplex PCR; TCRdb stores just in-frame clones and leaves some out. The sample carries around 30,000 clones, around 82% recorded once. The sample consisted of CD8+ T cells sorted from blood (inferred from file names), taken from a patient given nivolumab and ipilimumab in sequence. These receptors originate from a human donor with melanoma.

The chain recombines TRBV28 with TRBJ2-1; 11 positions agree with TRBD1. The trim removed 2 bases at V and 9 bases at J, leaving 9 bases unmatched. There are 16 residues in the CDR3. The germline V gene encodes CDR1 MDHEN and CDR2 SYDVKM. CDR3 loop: CASSLIPGQGVGEQFF. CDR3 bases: TGTGCCAGCAGTTTAATACCGGGACAGGGGGTGGGTGAGCAGTTCTTC.

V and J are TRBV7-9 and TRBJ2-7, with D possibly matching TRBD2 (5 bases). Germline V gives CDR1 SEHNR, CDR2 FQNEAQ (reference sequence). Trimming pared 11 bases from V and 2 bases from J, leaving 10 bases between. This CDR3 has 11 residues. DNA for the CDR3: TGTGCCTGGACTGATACCTACGAGCAGTACTTC. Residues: CAWTDTYEQYF.

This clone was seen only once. The CDR3 here is CAILGRQGPTYEQYF. The CDR3, as DNA: TGTGCCATCCTCGGCCGACAGGGCCCTACCTACGAGCAGTACTTC. This chain uses TRBV10-3 with TRBJ2-7; 7 nucleotides match TRBD1. The CDR3 covers 15 residues. Germline assignment: CDR1 ENHRY and CDR2 SYGVKD. Trimming removed 8 bases from V and 2 bases from J; junction bases left unmatched: 12.

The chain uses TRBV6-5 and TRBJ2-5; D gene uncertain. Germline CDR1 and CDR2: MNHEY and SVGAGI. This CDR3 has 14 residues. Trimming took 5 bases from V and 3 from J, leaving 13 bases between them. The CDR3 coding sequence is TGTGCCAGCAGTCCCCTGGTCGAGAAAGAGACCCAGTACTTC. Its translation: CASSPLVEKETQYF.

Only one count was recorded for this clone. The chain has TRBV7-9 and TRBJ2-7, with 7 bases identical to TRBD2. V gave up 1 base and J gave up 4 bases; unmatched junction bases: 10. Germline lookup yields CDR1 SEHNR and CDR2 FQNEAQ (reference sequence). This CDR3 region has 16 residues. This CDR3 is CASSLGGGLLSYEQYF. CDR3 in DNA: TGTGCCAGCAGCTTAGGGGGGGGACTTTTATCTTACGAGCAGTACTTC. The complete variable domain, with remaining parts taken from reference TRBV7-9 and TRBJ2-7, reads DTGVSQNPRHKITKRGQNVTFRCDPISEHNRLYWYRQTLGQGPEFLTYFQNEAQLEKSRLLSDRFSAERPKGSFSTLEIQRTEQGDSAMYLCASSLGGGLLSYEQYFGPGTRLTVT.

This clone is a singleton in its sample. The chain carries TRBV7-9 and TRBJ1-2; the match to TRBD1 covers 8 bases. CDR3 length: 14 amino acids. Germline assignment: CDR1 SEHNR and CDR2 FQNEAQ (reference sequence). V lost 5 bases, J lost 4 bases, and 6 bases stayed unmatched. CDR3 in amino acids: CASSRDRTSYGYTF. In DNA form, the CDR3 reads TGTGCCAGCAGCCGGGACAGGACCTCCTATGGCTACACCTTC.

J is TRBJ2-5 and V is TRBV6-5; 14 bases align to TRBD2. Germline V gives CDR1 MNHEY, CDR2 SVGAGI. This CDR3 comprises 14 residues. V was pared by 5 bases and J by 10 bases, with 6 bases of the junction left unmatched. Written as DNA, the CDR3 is TGTGCCAGCAGTCCACGGACTAGCGGGAGGATCCAGTACTTC. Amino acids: CASSPRTSGRIQYF.

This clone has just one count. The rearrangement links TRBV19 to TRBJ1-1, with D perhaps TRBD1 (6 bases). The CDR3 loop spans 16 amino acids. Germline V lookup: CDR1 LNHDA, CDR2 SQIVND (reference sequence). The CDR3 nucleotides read TGTGTTTCGCGTAGACAGGCGGAGCTCATGAACACTGAAGCTTTCTTT. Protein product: CVSRRQAELMNTEAFF.

CDR3 amino acids: CASSLGTSDGELFF. In DNA form, the CDR3 reads TGTGCCAGCAGTCTCGGGACTAGCGACGGGGAGCTGTTTTTT. The chain recombines TRBV28 with TRBJ2-2, with 10 bases lining up with TRBD2. The germline V gene encodes CDR1 MDHEN and CDR2 SYDVKM. The CDR3 extends over 14 amino acids. The V segment lost 5 bases and the J segment 7 bases; nucleotides outside the gene matches: 4. The full variable domain, completed using reference TRBV28 and TRBJ2-2, is DVKVTQSSRYLVKRTGEKVFLECVQDMDHENMFWYRQDPGLGLRLIYFSYDVKMKEKGDIPEGYSVSREKKERFSLILESASTNQTSMYLCASSLGTSDGELFFGEGSRLTVL.

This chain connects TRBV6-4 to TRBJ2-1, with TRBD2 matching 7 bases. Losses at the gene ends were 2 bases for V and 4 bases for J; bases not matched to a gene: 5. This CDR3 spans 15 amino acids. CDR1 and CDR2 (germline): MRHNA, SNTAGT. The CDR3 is CASSDLGGGYNEQFF. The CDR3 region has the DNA TGTGCCAGCAGTGACCTTGGGGGAGGGTACAATGAGCAGTTCTTC.

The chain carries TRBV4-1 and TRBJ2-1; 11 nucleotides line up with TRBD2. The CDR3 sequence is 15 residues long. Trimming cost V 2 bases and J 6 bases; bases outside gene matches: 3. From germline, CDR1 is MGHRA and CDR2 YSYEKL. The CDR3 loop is CASSQKLAGVNEQFF. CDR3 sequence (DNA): TGCGCCAGCAGCCAAAAACTAGCGGGAGTCAATGAGCAGTTCTTC.

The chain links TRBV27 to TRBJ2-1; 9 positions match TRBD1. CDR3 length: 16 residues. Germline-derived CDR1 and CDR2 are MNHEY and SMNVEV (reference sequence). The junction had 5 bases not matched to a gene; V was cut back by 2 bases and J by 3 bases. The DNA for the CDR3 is TGTGCCAGCAGTTTAGCCGGGACAGGGCGCTACAATGAGCAGTTCTTC. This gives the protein CASSLAGTGRYNEQFF.

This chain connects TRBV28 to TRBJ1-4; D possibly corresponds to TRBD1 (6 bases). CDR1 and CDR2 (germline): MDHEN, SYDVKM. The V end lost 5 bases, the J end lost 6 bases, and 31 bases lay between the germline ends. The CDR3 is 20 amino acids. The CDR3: CASSPPLGRGGQLYDEKLFF. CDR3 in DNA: TGTGCCAGCAGTCCCCCTCTTGGAAGGGGTGGACAGCTATACGATGAAAAACTGTTTTTT.

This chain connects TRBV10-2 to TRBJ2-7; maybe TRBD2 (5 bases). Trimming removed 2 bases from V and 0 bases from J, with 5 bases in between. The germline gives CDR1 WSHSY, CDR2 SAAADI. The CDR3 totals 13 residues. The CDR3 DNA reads TGCGCCAGCAGTGAGGGACTCTCCTACGAGCAGTACTTC. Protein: CASSEGLSYEQYF.

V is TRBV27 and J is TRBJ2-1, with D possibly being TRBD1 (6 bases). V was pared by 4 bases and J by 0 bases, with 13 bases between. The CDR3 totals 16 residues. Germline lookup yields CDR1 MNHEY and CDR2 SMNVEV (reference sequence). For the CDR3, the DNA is TGTGCCAGCAGTTCCTACAGGGATCTCTCCTACAATGAGCAGTTCTTC. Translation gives CASSSYRDLSYNEQFF.

CDR3 DNA sequence: TGTGCCAGTAGTATCGGGAGTTACCCCTCTGGAAACACCATATATTTT. This gives the protein CASSIGSYPSGNTIYF. The chain is built from TRBV19 and TRBJ1-3; D unclear. The V gene lost 3 bases and the J gene lost 0 bases, with 12 bases spanning the gap. This CDR3 has 16 amino acids. Germline V gene lookup returns CDR1 LNHDA and CDR2 SQIVND (reference sequence).

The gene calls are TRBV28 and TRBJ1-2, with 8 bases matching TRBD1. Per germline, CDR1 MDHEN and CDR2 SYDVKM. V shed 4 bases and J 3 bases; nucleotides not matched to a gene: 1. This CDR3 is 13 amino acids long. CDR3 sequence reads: CASSWTGYYGYTF. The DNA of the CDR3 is TGTGCCAGCAGTTGGACAGGGTACTATGGCTACACCTTC.

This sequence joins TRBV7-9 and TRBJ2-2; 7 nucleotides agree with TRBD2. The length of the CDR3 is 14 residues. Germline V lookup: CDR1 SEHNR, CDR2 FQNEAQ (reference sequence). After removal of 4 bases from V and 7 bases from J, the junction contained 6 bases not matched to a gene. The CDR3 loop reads CASSSPGGDGELFF. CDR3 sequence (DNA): TGTGCCAGCAGCTCCCCGGGGGGTGACGGGGAGCTGTTTTTT.

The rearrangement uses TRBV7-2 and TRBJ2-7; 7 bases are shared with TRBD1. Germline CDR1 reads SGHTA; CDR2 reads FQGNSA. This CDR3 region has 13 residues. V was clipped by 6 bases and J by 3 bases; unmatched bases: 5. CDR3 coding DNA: TGTGCCAGCAGTTCCCGGGACAGCTACGAGCAGTACTTC. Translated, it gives CASSSRDSYEQYF.

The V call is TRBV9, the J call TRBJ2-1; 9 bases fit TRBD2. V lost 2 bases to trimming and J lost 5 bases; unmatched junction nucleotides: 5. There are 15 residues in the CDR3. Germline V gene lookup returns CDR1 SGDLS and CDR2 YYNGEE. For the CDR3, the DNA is TGTGCCAGCAGCGTGGGCGGGAGGGCCCACAATGAGCAGTTCTTC. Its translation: CASSVGGRAHNEQFF.

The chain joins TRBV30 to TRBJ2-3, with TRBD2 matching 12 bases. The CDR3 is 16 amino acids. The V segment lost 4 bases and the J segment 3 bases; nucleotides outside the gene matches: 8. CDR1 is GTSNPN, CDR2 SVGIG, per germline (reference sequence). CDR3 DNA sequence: TGTGCCTGGACTAGCGGGAGGGCCGGATCGACAGATACGCAGTATTTT. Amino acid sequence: CAWTSGRAGSTDTQYF.

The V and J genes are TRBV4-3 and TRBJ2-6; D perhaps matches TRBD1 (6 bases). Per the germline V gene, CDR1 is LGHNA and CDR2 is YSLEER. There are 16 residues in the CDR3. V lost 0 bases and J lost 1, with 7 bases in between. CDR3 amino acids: CASSQEGTSGANVLTF. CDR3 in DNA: TGCGCCAGCAGCCAAGAAGGGACATCTGGGGCCAACGTCCTGACTTTC.

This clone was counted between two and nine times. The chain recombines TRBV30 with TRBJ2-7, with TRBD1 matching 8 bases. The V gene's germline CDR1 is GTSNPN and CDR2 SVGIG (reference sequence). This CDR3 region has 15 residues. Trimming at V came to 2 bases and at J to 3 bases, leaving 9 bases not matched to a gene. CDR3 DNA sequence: TGTGCCTGGAGTTCGCCCAGGACAGGGTACTACGAGCAGTACTTC. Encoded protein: CAWSSPRTGYYEQYF.

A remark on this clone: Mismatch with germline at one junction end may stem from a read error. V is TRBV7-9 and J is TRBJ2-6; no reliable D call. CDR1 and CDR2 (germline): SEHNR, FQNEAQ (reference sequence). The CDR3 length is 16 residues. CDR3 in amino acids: CASSQDPGSGANVLTF. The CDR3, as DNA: TGCGCCAGCAGCCAAGATCCCGGCTCTGGGGCCAACGTCCTGACTTTC.

The CDR3, as DNA: TGTGCCAGCAGCTCCCCCTTCGGTATCGAGCAGTACTTC. This codes for CASSSPFGIEQYF. The chain has TRBV6-1 and TRBJ2-7; D unresolved. Per the germline V gene, CDR1 is MNHNS and CDR2 is SASEGT. There are 13 residues in the CDR3. Trimming stripped 6 bases from V and 6 bases from J, with 15 bases between.

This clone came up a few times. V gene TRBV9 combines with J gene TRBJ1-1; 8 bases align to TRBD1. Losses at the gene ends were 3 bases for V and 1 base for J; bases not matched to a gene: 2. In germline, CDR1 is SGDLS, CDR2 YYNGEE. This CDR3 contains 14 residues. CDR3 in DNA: TGTGCCAGCAGCGGAGGGACAGGGAACACTGAAGCTTTCTTT. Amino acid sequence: CASSGGTGNTEAFF.

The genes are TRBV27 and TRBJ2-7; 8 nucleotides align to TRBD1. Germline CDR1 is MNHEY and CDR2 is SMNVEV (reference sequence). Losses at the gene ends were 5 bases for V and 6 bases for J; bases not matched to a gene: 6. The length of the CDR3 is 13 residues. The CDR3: CASSPMTGVEQYF. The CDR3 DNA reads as TGTGCCAGCAGTCCAATGACAGGGGTCGAGCAGTACTTC.

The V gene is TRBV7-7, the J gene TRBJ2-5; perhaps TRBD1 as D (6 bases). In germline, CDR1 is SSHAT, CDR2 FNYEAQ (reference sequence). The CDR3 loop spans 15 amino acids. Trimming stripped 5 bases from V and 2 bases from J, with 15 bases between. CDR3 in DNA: TGTGCCAGCAGCCGCAAGGACAGTAGGCAAGAGACCCAGTACTTC. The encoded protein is CASSRKDSRQETQYF.

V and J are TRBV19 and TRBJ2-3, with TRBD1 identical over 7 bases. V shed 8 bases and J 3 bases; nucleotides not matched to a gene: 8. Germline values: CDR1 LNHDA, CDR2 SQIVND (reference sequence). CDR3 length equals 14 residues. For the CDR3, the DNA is TGTGCCAGTCGTCAGGGGGTGGGGACAGATACGCAGTATTTT. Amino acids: CASRQGVGTDTQYF.

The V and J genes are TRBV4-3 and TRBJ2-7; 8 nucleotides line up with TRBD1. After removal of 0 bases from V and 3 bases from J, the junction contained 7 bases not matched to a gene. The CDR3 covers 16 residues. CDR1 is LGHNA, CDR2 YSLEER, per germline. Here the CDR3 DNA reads TGCGCCAGCAGCCAAGATCGAGAGACAGGGGTCTACGAGCAGTACTTC. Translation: CASSQDRETGVYEQYF.

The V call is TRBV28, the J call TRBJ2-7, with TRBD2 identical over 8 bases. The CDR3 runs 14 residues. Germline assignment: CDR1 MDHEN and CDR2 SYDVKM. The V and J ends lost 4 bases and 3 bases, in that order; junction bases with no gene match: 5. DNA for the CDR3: TGTGCCAGCAGTTCTATAGCGGGAATCTACGAGCAGTACTTC. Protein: CASSSIAGIYEQYF.

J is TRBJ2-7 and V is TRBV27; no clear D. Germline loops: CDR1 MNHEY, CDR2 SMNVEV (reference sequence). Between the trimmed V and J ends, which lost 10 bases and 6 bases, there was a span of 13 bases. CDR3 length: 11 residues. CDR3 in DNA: TGTGCCACCCACTATGGTGGCGAGCAGTACTTC. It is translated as CATHYGGEQYF.